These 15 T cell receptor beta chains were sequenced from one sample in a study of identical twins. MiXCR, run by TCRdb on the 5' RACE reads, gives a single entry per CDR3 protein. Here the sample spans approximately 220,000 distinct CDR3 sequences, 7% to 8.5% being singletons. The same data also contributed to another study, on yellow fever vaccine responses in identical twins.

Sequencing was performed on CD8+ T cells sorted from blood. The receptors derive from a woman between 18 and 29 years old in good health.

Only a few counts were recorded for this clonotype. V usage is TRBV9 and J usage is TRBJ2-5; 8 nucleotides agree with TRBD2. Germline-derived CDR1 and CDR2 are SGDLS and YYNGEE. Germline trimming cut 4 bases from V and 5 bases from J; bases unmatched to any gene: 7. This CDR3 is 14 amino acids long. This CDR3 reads CASSPGGPGETQYF. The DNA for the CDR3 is TGTGCCAGCAGCCCGGGGGGGCCCGGTGAGACCCAGTACTTC.

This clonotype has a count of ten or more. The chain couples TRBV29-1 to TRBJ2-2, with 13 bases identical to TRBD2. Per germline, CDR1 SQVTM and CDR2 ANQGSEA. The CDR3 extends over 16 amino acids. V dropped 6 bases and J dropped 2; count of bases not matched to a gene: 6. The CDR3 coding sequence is TGCAGCGTCCGGACTAGCGGGAGCCTCAACACCGGGGAGCTGTTTTTT. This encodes CSVRTSGSLNTGELFF.

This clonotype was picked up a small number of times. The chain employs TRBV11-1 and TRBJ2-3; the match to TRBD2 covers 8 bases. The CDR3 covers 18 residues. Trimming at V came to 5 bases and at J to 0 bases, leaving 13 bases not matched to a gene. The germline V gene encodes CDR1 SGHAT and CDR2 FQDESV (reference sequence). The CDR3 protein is CASSTLRASGPSTDTQYF. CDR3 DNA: TGTGCCAGCAGCACCTTACGGGCTAGCGGGCCTAGCACAGATACGCAGTATTTT.

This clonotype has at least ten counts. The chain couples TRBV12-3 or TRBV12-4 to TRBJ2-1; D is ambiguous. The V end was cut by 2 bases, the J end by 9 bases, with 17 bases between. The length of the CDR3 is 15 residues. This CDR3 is CASSLRARSNGEQFF. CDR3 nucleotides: TGTGCCAGCAGTTTAAGGGCGCGGTCGAATGGTGAGCAGTTCTTC.

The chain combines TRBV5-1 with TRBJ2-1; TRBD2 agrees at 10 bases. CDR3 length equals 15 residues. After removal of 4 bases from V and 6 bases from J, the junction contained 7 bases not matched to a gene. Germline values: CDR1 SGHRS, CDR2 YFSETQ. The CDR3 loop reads CASSPSSGRLNEQFF. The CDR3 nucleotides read TGCGCCAGCAGCCCCTCTAGCGGGAGACTCAATGAGCAGTTCTTC.

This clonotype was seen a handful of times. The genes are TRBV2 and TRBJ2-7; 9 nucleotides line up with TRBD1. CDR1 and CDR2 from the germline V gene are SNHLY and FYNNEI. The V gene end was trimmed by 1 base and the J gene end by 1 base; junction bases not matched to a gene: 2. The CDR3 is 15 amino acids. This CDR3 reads CASSEVQGASYEQYV. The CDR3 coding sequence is TGTGCCAGCAGTGAAGTACAGGGGGCGTCCTACGAGCAGTACGTC.

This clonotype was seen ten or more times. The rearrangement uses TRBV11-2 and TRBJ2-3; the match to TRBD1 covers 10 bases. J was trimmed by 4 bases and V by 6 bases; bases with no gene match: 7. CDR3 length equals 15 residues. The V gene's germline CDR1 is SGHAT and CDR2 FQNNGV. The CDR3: CASRDRGREADTQYF. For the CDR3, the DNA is TGTGCCAGCAGAGACAGGGGGCGAGAGGCAGATACGCAGTATTTT.

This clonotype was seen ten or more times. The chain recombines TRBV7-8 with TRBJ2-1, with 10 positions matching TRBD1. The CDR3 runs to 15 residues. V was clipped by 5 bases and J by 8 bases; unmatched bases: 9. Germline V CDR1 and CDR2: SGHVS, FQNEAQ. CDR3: CASSPTGGIFYEQFF. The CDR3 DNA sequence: TGTGCCAGCAGCCCGACAGGGGGCATCTTCTATGAGCAGTTCTTC.

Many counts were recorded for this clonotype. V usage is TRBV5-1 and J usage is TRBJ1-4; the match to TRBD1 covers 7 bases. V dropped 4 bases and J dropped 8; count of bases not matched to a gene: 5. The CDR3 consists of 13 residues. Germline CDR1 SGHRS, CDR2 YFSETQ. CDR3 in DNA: TGCGCCAGCAGCCCAGGCAGGGGGGAAAAACTGTTTTTT. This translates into CASSPGRGEKLFF.

DNA of the CDR3: TGTGCCAGCAGCCCCCCAGGGACGTACATTCAGTACTTC. It is translated as CASSPPGTYIQYF. The chain joins TRBV3-1 to TRBJ2-4, with D perhaps TRBD1 or TRBD2 (5 bases each). Trimming took 4 bases from V and 8 from J, leaving 12 bases between them. The CDR3 runs to 13 residues. Germline CDR1 is LGHDT and CDR2 is YNNKEL (reference sequence). Full variable domain (rest looked up from reference TRBV3-1 and TRBJ2-4): DTAVSQTPKYLVTQMGNDKSIKCEQNLGHDTMYWYKQDSKKFLKIMFSYNNKELIINETVPNRFSPKSPDKAHLNLHINSLELGDSAVYFCASSPPGTYIQYFGAGTRLSVL.

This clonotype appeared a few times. CDR3 in DNA: TGCAGTGCTTTGGAACTAGCGGCAACATACAATGAGCAGTTCTTC. It translates to CSALELAATYNEQFF. The V call is TRBV20-1, the J call TRBJ2-1, with 8 bases fitting TRBD2. The CDR3 has 15 residues. Germline CDR1 is DFQATT and CDR2 is SNEGSKA (reference sequence). V lost 5 bases to trimming and J lost 4 bases; unmatched junction nucleotides: 10.

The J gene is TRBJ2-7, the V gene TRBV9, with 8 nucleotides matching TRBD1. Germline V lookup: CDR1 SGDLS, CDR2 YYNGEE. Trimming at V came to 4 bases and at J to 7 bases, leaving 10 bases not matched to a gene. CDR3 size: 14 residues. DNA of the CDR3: TGTGCCAGCAGCTTCGGACAGGGAGGATGGGAGCAGTACTTC. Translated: CASSFGQGGWEQYF.

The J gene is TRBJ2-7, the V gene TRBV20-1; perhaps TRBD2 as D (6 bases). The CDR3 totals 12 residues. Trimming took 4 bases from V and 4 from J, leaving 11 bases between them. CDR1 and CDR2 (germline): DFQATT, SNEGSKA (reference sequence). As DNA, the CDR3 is TGCAGTGCTACTAGCGAGATTTACGAGCAGTACTTC. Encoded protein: CSATSEIYEQYF.

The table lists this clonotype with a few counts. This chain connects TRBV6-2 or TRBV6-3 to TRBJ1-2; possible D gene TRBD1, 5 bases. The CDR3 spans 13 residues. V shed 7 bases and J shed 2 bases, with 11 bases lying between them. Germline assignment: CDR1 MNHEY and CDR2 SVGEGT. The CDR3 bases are TGTGCCAGCATAAAGGGACTAAACTATGGCTACACCTTC. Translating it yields CASIKGLNYGYTF.

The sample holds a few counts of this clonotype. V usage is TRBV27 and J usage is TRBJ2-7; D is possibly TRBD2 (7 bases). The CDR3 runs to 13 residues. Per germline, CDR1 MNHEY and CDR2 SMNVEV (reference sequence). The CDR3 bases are TGTGCCAGCAGTTTACTTCGGGGGGCAGGGGAACACGTC. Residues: CASSLLRGAGEHV.